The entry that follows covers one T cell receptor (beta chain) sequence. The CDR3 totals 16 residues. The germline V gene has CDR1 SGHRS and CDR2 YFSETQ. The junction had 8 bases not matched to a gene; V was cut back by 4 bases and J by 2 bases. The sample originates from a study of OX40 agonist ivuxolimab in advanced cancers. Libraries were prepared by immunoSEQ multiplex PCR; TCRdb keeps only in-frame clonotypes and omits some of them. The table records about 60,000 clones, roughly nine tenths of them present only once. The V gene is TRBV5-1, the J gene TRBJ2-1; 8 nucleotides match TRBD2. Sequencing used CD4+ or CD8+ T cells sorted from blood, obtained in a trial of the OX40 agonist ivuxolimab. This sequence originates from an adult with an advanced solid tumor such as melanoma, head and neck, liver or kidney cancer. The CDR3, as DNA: TGCGCCAGCAGCCCCACTAGCGGAGGGACCTACAATGAGCAGTTCTTC. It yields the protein CASSPTSGGTYNEQFF.